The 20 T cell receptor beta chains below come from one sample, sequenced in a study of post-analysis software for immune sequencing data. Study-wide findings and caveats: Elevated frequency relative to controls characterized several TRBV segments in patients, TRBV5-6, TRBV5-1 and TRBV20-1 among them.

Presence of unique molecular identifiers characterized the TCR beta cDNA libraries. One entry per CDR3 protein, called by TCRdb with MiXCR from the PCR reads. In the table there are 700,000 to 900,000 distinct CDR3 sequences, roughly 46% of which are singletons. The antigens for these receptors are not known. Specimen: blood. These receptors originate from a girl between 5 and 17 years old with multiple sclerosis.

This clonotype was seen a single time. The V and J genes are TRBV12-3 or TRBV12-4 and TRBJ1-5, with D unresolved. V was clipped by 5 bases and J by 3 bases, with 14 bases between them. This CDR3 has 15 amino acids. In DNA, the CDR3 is TGTGCCAGCAGTAAATCGGCCCTAATCAATCAGCCCCAGCATTTT. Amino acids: CASSKSALINQPQHF.

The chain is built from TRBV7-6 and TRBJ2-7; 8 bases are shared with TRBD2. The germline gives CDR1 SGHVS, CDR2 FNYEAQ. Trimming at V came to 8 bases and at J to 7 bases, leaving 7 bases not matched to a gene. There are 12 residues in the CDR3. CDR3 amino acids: CASAGGGNEQYF. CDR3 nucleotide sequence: TGTGCCAGCGCGGGAGGAGGGAATGAGCAGTACTTC.

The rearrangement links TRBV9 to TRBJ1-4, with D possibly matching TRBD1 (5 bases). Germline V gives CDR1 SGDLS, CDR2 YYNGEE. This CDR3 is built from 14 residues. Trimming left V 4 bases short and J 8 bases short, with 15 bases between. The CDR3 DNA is TGTGCCAGCAGCCCTCAGGGAGGGTGGGAAAAACTGTTTTTT. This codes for CASSPQGGWEKLFF.

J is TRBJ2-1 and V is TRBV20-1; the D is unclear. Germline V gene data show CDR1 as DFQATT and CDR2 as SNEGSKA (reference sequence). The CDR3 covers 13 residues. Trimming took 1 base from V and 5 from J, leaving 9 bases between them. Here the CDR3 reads CSARVKQNNEQFF. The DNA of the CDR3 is TGCAGTGCTAGAGTAAAACAAAACAATGAGCAGTTCTTC.

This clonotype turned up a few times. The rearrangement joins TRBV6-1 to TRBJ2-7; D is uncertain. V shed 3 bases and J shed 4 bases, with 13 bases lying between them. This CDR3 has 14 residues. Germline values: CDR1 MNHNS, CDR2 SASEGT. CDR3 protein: CASSDIADRYEQYF. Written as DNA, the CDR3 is TGTGCCAGCAGTGACATTGCAGATAGATACGAGCAGTACTTC.

The CDR3 DNA reads TGCAGCGTTGAGGTGCTAGCGGGAGCTTTCGGTGAGCAGTTCTTC. Protein sequence: CSVEVLAGAFGEQFF. The chain links TRBV29-1 to TRBJ2-1, with 10 bases aligning to TRBD2. V trimming: 3 bases; J trimming: 9 bases; junction bases outside the gene matches: 11. The germline CDR1 and CDR2 sequences are SQVTM and ANQGSEA. This CDR3 has 15 amino acids.

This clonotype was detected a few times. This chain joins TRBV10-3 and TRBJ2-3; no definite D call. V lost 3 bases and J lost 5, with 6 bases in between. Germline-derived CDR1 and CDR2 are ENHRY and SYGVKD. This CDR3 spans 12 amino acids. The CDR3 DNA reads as TGTGCCATCAGTGATACCGAAGATACGCAGTATTTT. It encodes CAISDTEDTQYF.

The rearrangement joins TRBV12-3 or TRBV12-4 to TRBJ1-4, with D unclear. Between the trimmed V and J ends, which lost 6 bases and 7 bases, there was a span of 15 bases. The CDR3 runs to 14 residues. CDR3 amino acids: CASSPRVIGEKLFF. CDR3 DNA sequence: TGTGCCAGCAGCCCCCGGGTGATCGGTGAAAAACTGTTTTTT.

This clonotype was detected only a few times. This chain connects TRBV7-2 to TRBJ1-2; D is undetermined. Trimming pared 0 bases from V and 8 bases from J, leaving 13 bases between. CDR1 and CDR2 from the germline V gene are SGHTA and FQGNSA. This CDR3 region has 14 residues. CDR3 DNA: TGTGCCAGCAGCTTAGCGAGGGTCTCTCAAGGCTACACCTTC. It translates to CASSLARVSQGYTF.

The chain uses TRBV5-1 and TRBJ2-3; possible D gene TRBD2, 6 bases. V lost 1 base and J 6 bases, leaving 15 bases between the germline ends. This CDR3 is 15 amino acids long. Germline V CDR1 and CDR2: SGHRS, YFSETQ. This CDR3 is CASSLRGISRDTQYF. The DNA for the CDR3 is TGCGCCAGCAGCTTGCGCGGGATCTCCCGGGATACGCAGTATTTT.

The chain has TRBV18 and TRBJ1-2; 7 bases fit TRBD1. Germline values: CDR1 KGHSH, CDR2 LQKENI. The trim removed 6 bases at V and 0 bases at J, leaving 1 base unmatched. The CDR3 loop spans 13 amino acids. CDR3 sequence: CASSGQTNYGYTF. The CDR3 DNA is TGTGCCAGCTCGGGACAGACTAACTATGGCTACACCTTC.

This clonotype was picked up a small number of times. This CDR3 reads CASSVGIAEGSTDTQYF. The CDR3 region has the DNA TGTGCCAGCAGCGTAGGTATCGCCGAAGGGAGCACAGATACGCAGTATTTT. V usage is TRBV9 and J usage is TRBJ2-3; D call uncertain. CDR1 is SGDLS, CDR2 YYNGEE, per germline. There are 17 residues in the CDR3. V lost 0 bases to trimming and J lost 0 bases, with 14 bases between them.

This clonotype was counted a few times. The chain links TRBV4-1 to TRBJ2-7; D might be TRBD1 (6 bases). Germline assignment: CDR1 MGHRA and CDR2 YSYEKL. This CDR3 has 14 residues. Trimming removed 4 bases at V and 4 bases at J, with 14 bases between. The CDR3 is CASSPDRLGYEQYF. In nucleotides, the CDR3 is TGCGCCAGCAGCCCCGACAGGCTTGGGTACGAGCAGTACTTC.

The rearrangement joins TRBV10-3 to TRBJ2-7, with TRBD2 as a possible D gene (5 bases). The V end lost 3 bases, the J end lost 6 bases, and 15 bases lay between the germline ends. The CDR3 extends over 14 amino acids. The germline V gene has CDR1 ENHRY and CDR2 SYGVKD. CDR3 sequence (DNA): TGTGCCATCAGTGATCTTTCTCGGGATCGCGAGCAGTACTTC. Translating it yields CAISDLSRDREQYF.

CDR3 sequence reads: CSAQEAGPSTDTQYF. CDR3 in DNA: TGCAGTGCCCAAGAAGCGGGCCCAAGCACAGATACGCAGTATTTT. V usage is TRBV20-1 and J usage is TRBJ2-3, with D possibly TRBD2 on 6 matching bases. This CDR3 contains 15 residues. The V gene lost 6 bases and the J gene lost 0 bases, with 16 bases spanning the gap. CDR1 and CDR2 (germline): DFQATT, SNEGSKA (reference sequence).

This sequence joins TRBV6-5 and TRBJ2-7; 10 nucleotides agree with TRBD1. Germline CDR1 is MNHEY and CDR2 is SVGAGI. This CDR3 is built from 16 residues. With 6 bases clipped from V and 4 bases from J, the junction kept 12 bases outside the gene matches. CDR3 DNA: TGTGCCAGCAGGCCAGATCCGACAGGGGGCAAGTACGAGCAGTACTTC. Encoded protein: CASRPDPTGGKYEQYF.

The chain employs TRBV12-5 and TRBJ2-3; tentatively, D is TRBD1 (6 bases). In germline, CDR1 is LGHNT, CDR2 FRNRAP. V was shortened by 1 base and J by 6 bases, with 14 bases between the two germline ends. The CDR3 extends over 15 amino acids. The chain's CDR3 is CASGLGDMTMDTQYF. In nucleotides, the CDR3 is TGTGCTAGTGGTTTGGGGGACATGACGATGGATACGCAGTATTTT.

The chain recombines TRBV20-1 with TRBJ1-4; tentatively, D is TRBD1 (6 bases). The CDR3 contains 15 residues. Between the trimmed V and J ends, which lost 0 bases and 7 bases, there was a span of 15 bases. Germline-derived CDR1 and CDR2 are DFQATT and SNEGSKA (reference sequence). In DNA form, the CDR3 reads TGCAGTGCTAGAGACGGGGGCAGTCTCGGTGAAAAACTGTTTTTT. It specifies CSARDGGSLGEKLFF.

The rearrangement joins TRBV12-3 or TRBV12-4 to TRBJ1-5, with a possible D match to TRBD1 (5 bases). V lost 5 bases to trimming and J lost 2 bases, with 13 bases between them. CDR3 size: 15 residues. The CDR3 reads CASSAGRGGNQPQHF. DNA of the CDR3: TGTGCCAGCAGTGCCGGGCGGGGGGGCAATCAGCCCCAGCATTTT.

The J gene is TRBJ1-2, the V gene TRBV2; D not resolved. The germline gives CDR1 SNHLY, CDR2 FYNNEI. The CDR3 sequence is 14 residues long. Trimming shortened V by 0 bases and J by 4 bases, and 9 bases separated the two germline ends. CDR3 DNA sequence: TGTGCCAGCAGTGAAGCAAGTGGTGCCTATGGCTACACCTTC. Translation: CASSEASGAYGYTF. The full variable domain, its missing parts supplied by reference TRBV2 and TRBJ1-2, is EPEVTQTPSHQVTQMGQEVILRCVPISNHLYFYWYRQILGQKVEFLVSFYNNEISEKSEIFDDQFSVERPDGSNFTLKIRSTKLEDSAMYFCASSEASGAYGYTFGSGTRLTVV.